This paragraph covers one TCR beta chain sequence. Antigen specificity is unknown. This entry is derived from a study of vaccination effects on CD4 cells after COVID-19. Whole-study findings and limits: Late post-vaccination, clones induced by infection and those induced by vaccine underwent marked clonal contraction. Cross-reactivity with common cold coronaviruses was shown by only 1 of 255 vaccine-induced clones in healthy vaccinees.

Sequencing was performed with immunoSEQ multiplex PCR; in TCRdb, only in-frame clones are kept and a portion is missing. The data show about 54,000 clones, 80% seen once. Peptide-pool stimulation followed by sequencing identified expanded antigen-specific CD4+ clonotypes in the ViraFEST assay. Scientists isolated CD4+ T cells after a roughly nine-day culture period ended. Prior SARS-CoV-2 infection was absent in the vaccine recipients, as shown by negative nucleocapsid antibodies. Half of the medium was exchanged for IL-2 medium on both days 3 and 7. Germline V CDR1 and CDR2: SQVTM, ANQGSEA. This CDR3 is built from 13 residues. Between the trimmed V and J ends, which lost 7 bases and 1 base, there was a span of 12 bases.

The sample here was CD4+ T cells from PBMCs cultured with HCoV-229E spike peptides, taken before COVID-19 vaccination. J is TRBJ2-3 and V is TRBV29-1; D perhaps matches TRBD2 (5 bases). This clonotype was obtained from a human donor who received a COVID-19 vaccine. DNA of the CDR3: TGCAGCGGGGAGAGGGTGGGCACAGATACGCAGTATTTT. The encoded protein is CSGERVGTDTQYF.